This record looks at one T cell receptor (beta chain) sequence and its context. The data derive from a study of shared T cell receptors in the human thymus. Using immunoSEQ multiplex PCR, the repertoire was profiled, and TCRdb retains in-frame clones only, with some absent. The sample consists of hundreds of thousands of clones, approximately 90% of them appearing once. The V gene lost 9 bases and the J gene lost 1 base, with 10 bases spanning the gap. Per the germline V gene, CDR1 is LNHDA and CDR2 is SQIVND (reference sequence). This CDR3 spans 13 amino acids. This sample was shared with a second study, whose subject was human thymus T cells. According to that study: Healthy Finnish infants undergoing corrective surgery for congenital heart defects were used as donors. Corrective cardiac operations yielded the resected thymus tissue. Usage of V and J genes appeared biased in thymic and blood repertoires. Among unrelated individuals, related research reported thymic repertoires that overlapped highly.

The sequenced sample consisted of thymocytes. V and J are TRBV19 and TRBJ2-1, with a possible D match to TRBD1 (6 bases). The receptor was isolated from a boy less than two years old with a congenital heart defect. The CDR3 region has the DNA TGTGCCAGCGAAGGGGGATCCTACAATGAGCAGTTCTTC. Translating gives CASEGGSYNEQFF.